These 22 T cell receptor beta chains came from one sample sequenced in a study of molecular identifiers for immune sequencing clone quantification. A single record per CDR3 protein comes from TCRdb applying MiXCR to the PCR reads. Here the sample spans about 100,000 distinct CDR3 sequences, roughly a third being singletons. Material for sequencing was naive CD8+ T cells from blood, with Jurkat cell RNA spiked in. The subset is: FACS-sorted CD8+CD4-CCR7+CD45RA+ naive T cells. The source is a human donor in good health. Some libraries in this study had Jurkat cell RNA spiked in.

The CDR3 DNA follows: TGTGCCAGCAGTGGAGGTGCTACCTACGAGCAGTACTTC. Protein product: CASSGGATYEQYF. V gene TRBV2 combines with J gene TRBJ2-7; D gene ambiguous. Trimming shortened V by 4 bases and J by 2 bases, and 9 bases separated the two germline ends. CDR1 is SNHLY, CDR2 FYNNEI, per germline. This CDR3 comprises 13 residues.

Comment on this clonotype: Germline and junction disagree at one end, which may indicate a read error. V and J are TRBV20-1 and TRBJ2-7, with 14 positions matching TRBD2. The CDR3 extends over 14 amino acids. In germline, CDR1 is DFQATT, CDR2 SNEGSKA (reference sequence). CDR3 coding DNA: TGCAGTGCAGGACTAGCGGGAGGCCCCTACGGGCAGTACTTC. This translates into CSAGLAGGPYGQYF.

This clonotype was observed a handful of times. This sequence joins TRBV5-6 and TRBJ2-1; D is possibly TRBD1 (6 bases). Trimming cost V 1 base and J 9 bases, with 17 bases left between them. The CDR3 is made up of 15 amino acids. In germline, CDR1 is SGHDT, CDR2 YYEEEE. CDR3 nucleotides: TGTGCCAGCAGCTTGCCGGCAGGGGATATGAGTGAGCAGTTCTTC. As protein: CASSLPAGDMSEQFF.

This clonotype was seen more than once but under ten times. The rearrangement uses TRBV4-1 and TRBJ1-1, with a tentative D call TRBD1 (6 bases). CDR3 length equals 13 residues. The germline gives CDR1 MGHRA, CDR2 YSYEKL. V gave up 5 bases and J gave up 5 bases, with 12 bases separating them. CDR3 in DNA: TGCGCCAGCAGCACATCCCAGGGGACTGAAGCTTTCTTT. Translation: CASSTSQGTEAFF.

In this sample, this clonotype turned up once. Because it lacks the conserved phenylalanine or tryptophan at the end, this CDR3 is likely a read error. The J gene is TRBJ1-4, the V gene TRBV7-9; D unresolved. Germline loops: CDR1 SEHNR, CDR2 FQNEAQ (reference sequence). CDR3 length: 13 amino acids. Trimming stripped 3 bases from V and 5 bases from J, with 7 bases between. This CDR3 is CASSLGGNEKLFL. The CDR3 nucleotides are TGTGCCAGCAGCTTGGGCGGGAATGAAAAACTGTTTCTT.

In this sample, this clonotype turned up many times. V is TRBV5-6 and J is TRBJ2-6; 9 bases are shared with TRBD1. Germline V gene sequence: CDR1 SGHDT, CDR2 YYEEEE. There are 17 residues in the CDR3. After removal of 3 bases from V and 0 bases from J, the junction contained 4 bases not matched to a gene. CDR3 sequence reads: CASSWGQGLSGANVLTF. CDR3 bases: TGTGCCAGCAGCTGGGGACAGGGACTCTCTGGGGCCAACGTCCTGACTTTC.

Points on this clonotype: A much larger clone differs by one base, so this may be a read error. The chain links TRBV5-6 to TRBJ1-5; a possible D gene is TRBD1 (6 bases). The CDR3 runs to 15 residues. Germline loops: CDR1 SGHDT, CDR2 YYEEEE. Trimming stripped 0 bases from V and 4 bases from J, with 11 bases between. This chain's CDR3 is CASSLVGGRNQPQHF. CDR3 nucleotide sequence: TGTGCCAGCAGCTTGGTGGGGGGCCGGAATCAGCCCCAGCATTTT.

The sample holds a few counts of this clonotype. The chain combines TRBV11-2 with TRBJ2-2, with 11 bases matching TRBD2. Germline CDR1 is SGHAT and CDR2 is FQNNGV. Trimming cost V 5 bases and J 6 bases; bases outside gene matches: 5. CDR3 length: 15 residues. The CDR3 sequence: CASSIYSGRAGELFF. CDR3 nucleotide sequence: TGTGCCAGCAGCATATATAGCGGGAGGGCCGGGGAGCTGTTTTTT.

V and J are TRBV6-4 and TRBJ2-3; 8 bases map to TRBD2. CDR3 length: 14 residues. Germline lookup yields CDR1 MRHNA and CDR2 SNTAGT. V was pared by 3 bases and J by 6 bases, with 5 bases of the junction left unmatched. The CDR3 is CASSEREAPDTQYF. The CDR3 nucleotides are TGTGCCAGCAGTGAGCGGGAGGCCCCGGATACGCAGTATTTT.

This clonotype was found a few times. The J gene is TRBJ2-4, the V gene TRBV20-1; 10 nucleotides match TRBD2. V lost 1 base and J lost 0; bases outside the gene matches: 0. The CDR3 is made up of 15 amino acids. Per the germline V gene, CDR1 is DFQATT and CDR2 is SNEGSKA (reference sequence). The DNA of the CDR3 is TGCAGTGCTAGAGGACTAGCGGGAGCCAAAAACATTCAGTACTTC. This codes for CSARGLAGAKNIQYF.

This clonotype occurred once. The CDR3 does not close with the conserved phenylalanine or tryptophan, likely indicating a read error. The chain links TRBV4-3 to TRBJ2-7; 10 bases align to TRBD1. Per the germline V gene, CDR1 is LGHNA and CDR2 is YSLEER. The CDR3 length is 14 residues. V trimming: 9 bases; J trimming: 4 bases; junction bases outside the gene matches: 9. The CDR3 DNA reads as TGCGCCAGGAAACTTGGGGACAGGGGTTACGAGCAGTACATC. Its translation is CARKLGDRGYEQYI.

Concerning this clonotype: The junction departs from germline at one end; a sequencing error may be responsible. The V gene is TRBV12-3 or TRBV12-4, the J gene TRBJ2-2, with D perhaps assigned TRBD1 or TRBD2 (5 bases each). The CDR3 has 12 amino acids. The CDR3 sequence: CASSFGGRWLSF. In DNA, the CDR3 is TGTGCCAGCAGTTTTGGGGGAAGGTGGCTGTCTTTT.

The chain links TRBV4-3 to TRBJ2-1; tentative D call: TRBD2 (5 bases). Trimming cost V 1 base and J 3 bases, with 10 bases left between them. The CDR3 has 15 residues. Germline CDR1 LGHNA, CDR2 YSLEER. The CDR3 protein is CASSQGLANYNEQFF. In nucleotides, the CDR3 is TGCGCCAGCAGCCAAGGGCTAGCCAACTACAATGAGCAGTTCTTC.

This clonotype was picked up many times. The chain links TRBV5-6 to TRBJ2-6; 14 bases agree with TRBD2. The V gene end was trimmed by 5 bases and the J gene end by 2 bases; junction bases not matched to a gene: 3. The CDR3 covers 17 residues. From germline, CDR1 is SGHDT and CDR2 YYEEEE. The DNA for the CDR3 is TGTGCCAGCAGGACTAGCGGGAGGGCCACTGGGGCCAACGTCCTGACTTTC. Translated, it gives CASRTSGRATGANVLTF. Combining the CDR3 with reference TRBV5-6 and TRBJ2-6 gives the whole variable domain DAGVTQSPTHLIKTRGQQVTLRCSPKSGHDTVSWYQQALGQGPQFIFQYYEEEERQRGNFPDRFSGHQFPNYSSELNVNALLLGDSALYLCASRTSGRATGANVLTFGAGSRLTVL.

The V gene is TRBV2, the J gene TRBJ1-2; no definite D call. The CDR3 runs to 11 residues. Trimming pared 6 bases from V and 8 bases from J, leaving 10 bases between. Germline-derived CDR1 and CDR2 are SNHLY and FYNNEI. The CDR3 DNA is TGTGCCAGCAGGGCGAACAAAGGCTACACCTTC. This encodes CASRANKGYTF. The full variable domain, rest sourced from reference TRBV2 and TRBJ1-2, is EPEVTQTPSHQVTQMGQEVILRCVPISNHLYFYWYRQILGQKVEFLVSFYNNEISEKSEIFDDQFSVERPDGSNFTLKIRSTKLEDSAMYFCASRANKGYTFGSGTRLTVV.

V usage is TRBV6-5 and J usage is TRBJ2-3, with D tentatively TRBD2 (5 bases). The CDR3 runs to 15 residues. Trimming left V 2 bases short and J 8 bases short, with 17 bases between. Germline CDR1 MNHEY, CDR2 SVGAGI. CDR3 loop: CASSYRRSPRGTQYF. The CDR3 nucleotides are TGTGCCAGCAGTTACAGACGGTCCCCCCGGGGTACGCAGTATTTT.

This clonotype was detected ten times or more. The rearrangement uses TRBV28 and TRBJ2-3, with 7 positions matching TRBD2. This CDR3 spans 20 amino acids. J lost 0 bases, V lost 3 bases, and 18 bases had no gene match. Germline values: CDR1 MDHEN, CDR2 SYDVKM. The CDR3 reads CASSFPAKGGRGSSTDTQYF. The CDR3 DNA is TGTGCCAGCAGTTTCCCGGCAAAGGGCGGGAGAGGATCTAGCACAGATACGCAGTATTTT.

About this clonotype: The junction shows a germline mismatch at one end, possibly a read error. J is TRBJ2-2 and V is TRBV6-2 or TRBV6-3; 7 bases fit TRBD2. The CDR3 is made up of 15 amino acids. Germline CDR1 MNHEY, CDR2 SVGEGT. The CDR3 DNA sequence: TGTGCCAGCAGTTTCACAGCGGGAAGGACCGGGGAGCTGATTTTT. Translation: CASSFTAGRTGELIF.

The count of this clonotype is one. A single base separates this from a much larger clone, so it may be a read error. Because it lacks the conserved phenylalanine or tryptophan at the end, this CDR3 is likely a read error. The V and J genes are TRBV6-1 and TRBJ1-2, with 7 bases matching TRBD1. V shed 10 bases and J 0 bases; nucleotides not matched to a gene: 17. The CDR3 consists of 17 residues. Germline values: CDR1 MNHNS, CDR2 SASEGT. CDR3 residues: CATEIYQGTAANYGYTI. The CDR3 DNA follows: TGTGCCACCGAAATTTACCAAGGGACAGCAGCTAACTATGGCTACACCATC.

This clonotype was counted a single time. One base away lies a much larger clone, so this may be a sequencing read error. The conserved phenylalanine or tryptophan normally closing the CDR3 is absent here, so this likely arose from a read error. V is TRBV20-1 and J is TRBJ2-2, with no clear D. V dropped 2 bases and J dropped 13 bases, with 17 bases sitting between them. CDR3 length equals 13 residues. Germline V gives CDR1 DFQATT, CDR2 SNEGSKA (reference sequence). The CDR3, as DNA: TGCAGTGCTAGAACGGGTGTTGAAGGATTGCTGTTTATT. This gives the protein CSARTGVEGLLFI.

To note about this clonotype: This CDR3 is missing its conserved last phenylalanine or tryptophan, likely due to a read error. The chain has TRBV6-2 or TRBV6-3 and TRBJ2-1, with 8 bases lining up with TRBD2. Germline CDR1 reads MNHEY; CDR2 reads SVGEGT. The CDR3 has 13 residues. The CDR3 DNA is TGTGCCAGCAGCGAGCGGGAGTACAAAGAGCAGTTCTAC. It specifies CASSEREYKEQFY.

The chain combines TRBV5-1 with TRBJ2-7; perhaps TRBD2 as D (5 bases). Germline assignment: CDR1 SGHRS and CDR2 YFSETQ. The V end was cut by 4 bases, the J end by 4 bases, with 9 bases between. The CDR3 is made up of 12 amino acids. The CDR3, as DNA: TGCGCCAGCAGCGGGGAGAGGTACGAGCAGTACTTC. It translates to CASSGERYEQYF.